This TCR beta chain was retrieved from a study of shared clonotypes between healthy human individuals. Generated by immunoSEQ multiplex PCR, the TCRdb table keeps only in-frame clones and is missing some. The sample yields hundreds of thousands of clones, more than 70% seen once. The ends were cut back, 8 bases at V and 7 bases at J, with 21 bases in the middle. The CDR3 has 14 residues. Per the germline V gene, CDR1 is WSHSY and CDR2 is SAAADI. The V call is TRBV10-2, the J call TRBJ2-7; D tentatively fits TRBD1 or TRBD2 (5 bases each). The clonotype comes from a woman under 40 in good health. The sequenced sample consisted of memory CD4+ T cells sorted from blood. Indicated subset: CD45RA-negative fraction. CDR3 amino acids: CASRLTGTQLEQYF. The CDR3 DNA reads TGCGCCAGCCGCCTTACCGGGACCCAGTTGGAGCAGTACTTC.